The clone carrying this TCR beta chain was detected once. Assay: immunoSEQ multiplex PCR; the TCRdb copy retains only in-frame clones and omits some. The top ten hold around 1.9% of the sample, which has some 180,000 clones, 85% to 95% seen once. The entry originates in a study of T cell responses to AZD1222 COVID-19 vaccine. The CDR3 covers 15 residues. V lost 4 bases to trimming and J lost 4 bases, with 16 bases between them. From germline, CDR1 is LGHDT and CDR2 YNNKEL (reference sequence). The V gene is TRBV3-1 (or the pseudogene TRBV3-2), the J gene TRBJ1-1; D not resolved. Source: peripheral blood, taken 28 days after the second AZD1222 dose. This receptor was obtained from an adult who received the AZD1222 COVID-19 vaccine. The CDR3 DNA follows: TGTGCCAGCAGCCGAAGGACGGCCTCGGCCACTGAAGCTTTCTTT. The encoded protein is CASSRRTASATEAFF.